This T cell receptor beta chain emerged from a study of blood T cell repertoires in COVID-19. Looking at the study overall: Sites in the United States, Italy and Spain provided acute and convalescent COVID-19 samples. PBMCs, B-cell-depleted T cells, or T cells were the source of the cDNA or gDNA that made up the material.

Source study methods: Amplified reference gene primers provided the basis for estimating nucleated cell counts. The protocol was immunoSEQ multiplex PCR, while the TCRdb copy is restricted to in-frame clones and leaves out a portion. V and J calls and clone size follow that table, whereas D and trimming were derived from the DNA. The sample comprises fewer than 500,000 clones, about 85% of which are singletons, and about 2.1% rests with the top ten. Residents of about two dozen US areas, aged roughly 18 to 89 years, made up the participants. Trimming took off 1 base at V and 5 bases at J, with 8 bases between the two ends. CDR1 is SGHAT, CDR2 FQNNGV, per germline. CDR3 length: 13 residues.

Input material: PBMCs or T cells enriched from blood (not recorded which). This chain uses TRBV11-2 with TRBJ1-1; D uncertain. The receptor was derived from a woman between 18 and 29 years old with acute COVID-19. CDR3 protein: CASSLVPTTEAFF. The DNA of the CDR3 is TGTGCCAGCAGCTTAGTTCCGACTACTGAAGCTTTCTTT.